The rows below give T cell receptor beta chains drawn from one sample of a study of beta chain features in type 1 diabetes. TCRdb's copy holds only in-frame clones and misses some; the assay was immunoSEQ multiplex PCR. The sample lists 390,000 or so clones, around 13% occurring once. The sequenced sample was naive CD4+ T cells from blood. The receptors were gathered from a young man in good health. The CDR3 runs from the conserved cysteine through the conserved F or W. Each record gives: V gene, J gene, D gene, clone size, CDR3 DNA, CDR3 protein. The D gene is left open where the match is weak. For some rows the clone size is stated as once, few or many, or as a class when expanded; others skip it.

>TRBV6-5|TRBJ1-2|NA|NA
TGTGCCAGCAGTTACGAGGAGGGTTATGGCTACACCTTC
CASSYEEGYGYTF
>TRBV11-2|TRBJ2-3|NA|NA
TGTGCCAGCAGCTTAGATAGGTCGGTAAGGTGGACAGATACGCAGTATTTT
CASSLDRSVRWTDTQYF
>TRBV5-4|TRBJ2-5|TRBD1|NA
TGTGCCAGCAGCTTGACAGGGGGACAAGAGACCCAGTACTTC
CASSLTGGQETQYF
>TRBV7-9|TRBJ2-1|TRBD1|few
TGTGCCAGCATCTGGGACAGGGGAACTACCCCTTACAATGAGCAGTTCTTC
CASIWDRGTTPYNEQFF
>TRBV30|TRBJ2-5|NA|few
TGTGCCTGGAGTCAAGAGACCCAGTACTTC
CAWSQETQYF
>TRBV19|TRBJ2-5|TRBD2|NA
TGTGCCAGTAGTGCCGGACTAGGGATACAAGAGACCCAGTACTTC
CASSAGLGIQETQYF
>TRBV29-1|TRBJ2-1|NA|NA
TGCAGCGTTGGATTAAGCTCCTACAATGAGCAGTTCTTC
CSVGLSSYNEQFF
>TRBV9|TRBJ1-1|NA|few
TGTGCCAGCAGCGTAGCCCCCGCTATGAACACTGAAGCTTTCTTT
CASSVAPAMNTEAFF
>TRBV29-1|TRBJ1-1|NA|few
TGCAGCGGCTCAGGGGTCGCCACTGAAGCTTTCTTT
CSGSGVATEAFF
>TRBV5-1|TRBJ2-3|NA|NA
TGCGCCAGCAGCCTCACCCCGGCGGGGGATACGCAGTATTTT
CASSLTPAGDTQYF
>TRBV20-1|TRBJ1-2|NA|NA
TGCAGTGCTAGACTAGTGGGTGGCTACACCTTC
CSARLVGGYTF
>TRBV4-1|TRBJ1-4|NA|few
TGCGCCAGCAGCCAAGATCAAAATCCCGAAAAACTGTTTTTT
CASSQDQNPEKLFF
>TRBV6-5|TRBJ2-1|TRBD1|few
TGTGCCAGCAGTTATTCGGGACAGGGGAACAATGAGCAGTTCTTC
CASSYSGQGNNEQFF
>TRBV6-5|TRBJ2-1|NA|NA
TGTGCCAGCATGCAGGGCCATGAGCAGTTCTTC
CASMQGHEQFF
>TRBV2|TRBJ2-5|TRBD2|NA
TGTGCCAGCTCAAGCGGGAGTGTTCTTGAGACCCAGTACTTC
CASSSGSVLETQYF
>TRBV9|TRBJ2-5|NA|NA
TGTGCCAGCAGCGCCCGAGGGGAGACCCAGTACTTC
CASSARGETQYF
>TRBV6-6|TRBJ2-7|NA|few
TGTGCCAGCAGTTCTCTAACTTACGAGCAGTACTTC
CASSSLTYEQYF
>TRBV7-2|TRBJ2-3|NA|NA
TGTGCCAGCAGCTGGGTGGGATGGGGAGATACGCAGTATTTT
CASSWVGWGDTQYF
>TRBV7-8|TRBJ1-1|NA|NA
TGTGCCAGCAGCTTAGTTGGAACAGCGGCTGAAGCTTTCTTT
CASSLVGTAAEAFF
>TRBV7-8|TRBJ1-3|NA|NA
TGTGCCAGCAGCCCATTCGTCGTCGGTGGAAACACCATATATTTT
CASSPFVVGGNTIYF
>TRBV9|TRBJ1-6|NA|NA
TGTGCCAGCAGCGTAAGGAGCTATAATTCACCCCTCCACTTT
CASSVRSYNSPLHF
>TRBV25-1|TRBJ1-2|NA|few
TGTGCCAGCAGTGCCCCGGGGGGCCTTCGCTATGGCTACACCTTC
CASSAPGGLRYGYTF
>TRBV5-1|TRBJ2-5|NA|NA
TGCGCCAGCAGCTTGGAGCTCCTCCAAGAGACCCAGTACTTC
CASSLELLQETQYF
>TRBV27|TRBJ2-5|NA|few
TGTGCCAGCAGGAGAGATGGGACACCTAGTTGGACCCAGTACTTC
CASRRDGTPSWTQYF
>TRBV2|TRBJ2-1|TRBD2|NA
TGTGCCAGCAGTTCCCTCGGACTAGCGGGGAATGAGCAGTTCTTC
CASSSLGLAGNEQFF
>TRBV2|TRBJ2-1|NA|NA
TGTGCCAGCAGTCCTCGTAGAATTGAGCAGTTCTTC
CASSPRRIEQFF
>TRBV7-2|TRBJ2-3|NA|few
TGTGCCAGCAGCCATGGACAGTCTAGCACAGATACGCAGTATTTT
CASSHGQSSTDTQYF
>TRBV2|TRBJ2-4|NA|few
TGTGCCAGCAGGAAGCTCGCCAAAAACATTCAGTACTTC
CASRKLAKNIQYF
>TRBV7-2|TRBJ1-6|NA|NA
TGTGCCAGCAGCTTAGGACTGGGTAATTCACCCCTCCACTTT
CASSLGLGNSPLHF
>TRBV4-3|TRBJ2-1|NA|NA
TGCGCCAGCAGCCACCCAGCGGCGAGCTCCTACAATGAGCAGTTCTTC
CASSHPAASSYNEQFF
>TRBV4-3|TRBJ1-1|TRBD1|NA
TGCGCCAGCAGCCAAGATACAGGGGGCGAATGGTCGGAAGCTTTCTTT
CASSQDTGGEWSEAFF
>TRBV5-1|TRBJ2-3|TRBD1|NA
TGCGCCAGCAGCGCAGGGGGTGGCACAGATACGCAGTATTTT
CASSAGGGTDTQYF
>TRBV10-3|TRBJ2-1|TRBD2|NA
TGTGCCATCAGTAGCGGGAGGGGTACCCCGGGGGACAATGAGCAGTTCTTC
CAISSGRGTPGDNEQFF
>TRBV19|TRBJ2-3|NA|few
TGTGCCAGTAGTATCACTTATAGCACAGATACGCAGTATTTT
CASSITYSTDTQYF
>TRBV7-9|TRBJ2-2|NA|once
TGTGCCAGCAGCCGGGAACTGACTGGAAGGGAGCTGTTTTTT
CASSRELTGRELFF
>TRBV30|TRBJ2-3|NA|few
TGTGCCTGCGGGGGCAAAAGCACAGATACGCAGTATTTT
CACGGKSTDTQYF
>TRBV11-3|TRBJ2-7|NA|few
TGTGCCAGCAGTTTTGACAATACCTACGAGCAGTACTTC
CASSFDNTYEQYF
>TRBV9|TRBJ2-5|NA|NA
TGTGCCAGCAGCGTAGTGGGAGGAGGTGGGGAACAGACCCAGTACTTC
CASSVVGGGGEQTQYF
>TRBV2|TRBJ1-1|NA|NA
TGTGCCAGCAGTAGGAGGGCAGGGAACACTGAAGCTTTCTTT
CASSRRAGNTEAFF
>TRBV6-6|TRBJ2-4|NA|NA
TGTGCCAGCAGTTACTCAGCTGGAAACATTCAGTACTTC
CASSYSAGNIQYF
>TRBV4-1|TRBJ2-1|NA|few
TGCGCCAGCAGCCAAGGTCGGTCGGGAAGGTCCTACAATGAGCAGTTCTTC
CASSQGRSGRSYNEQFF
>TRBV29-1|TRBJ1-5|TRBD1|NA
TGCAGCGTCGCATCCGGGACAGGGAATCAGCCCCAGCATTTT
CSVASGTGNQPQHF
>TRBV29-1|TRBJ1-1|NA|NA
TGCAGCGTTGGACGAAAGATGAACACTGAAGCTTTCTTT
CSVGRKMNTEAFF
>TRBV4-2|TRBJ2-3|NA|NA
TGTGCCAGCAGCCAAGATCCAGCGGCCACAGATACGCAGTATTTT
CASSQDPAATDTQYF
>TRBV9|TRBJ1-1|NA|NA
TGTGCCAGCAGCCCGCCGGCGGACACTGAAGCTTTCTTT
CASSPPADTEAFF
>TRBV28|TRBJ2-5|TRBD2|NA
TGTGCCAGCAGAAGCCACTGGACTAGCGGGGACCAAGAGACCCAGTACTTC
CASRSHWTSGDQETQYF
>TRBV9|TRBJ2-3|TRBD1|few
TGTGCCAGCAACAATCGACAGGGAGATACGCAGTATTTT
CASNNRQGDTQYF